This T cell receptor (beta chain) is drawn from a study of neurological immune-mediated disorders. Study outcomes and limitations: While HTLV-1-associated myelopathy showed the greatest TCR clonal expansion, multiple sclerosis showed the least, falling below healthy controls. None of the CDR3 amino acid sequences of expanded clones were shared across subjects, and this suggested private repertoires in all groups.

Deletions cut 1 base from V and 2 bases from J, with 10 bases between. CDR3 length equals 15 residues. Germline CDR1 and CDR2: MGHRA and YSYEKL. TCRdb re-analysed the 5' RACE reads in MiXCR, keeping a single row per CDR3 protein. The sample shows 55,000 to 75,000 distinct CDR3 sequences, 4% to 6% of them seen only once. The table lists this clonotype with many counts. Its antigen is undetermined. The sequenced sample was PBMCs. The chain carries TRBV4-1 and TRBJ2-3; D may be TRBD2 (5 bases). The receptor was isolated from a young woman with multiple sclerosis. The CDR3 loop reads CASSQGTADTDTQYF. CDR3 coding DNA: TGCGCCAGCAGCCAAGGAACAGCGGACACAGATACGCAGTATTTT.